The 20 T cell receptor beta chains below come from one sample, sequenced in a study of beta chain features in type 1 diabetes. cDNA synthesis used the whole RNA isolate, giving expressed TCRB sequences. Sequenced by immunoSEQ multiplex PCR; TCRdb stores in-frame clones only, minus some. The table records more than 95,000 clones, under 30% of them present only once. No antigens are known for them. Study observations and caveats: TCRB CDR3s from Type 1 diabetes patients were moderately but significantly shorter in all four CD4+ subsets.

The specimen sequenced was central memory CD4+ T cells from blood. The receptors were sampled from a woman aged 18-35 years with type 1 diabetes.

This sequence joins TRBV18 and TRBJ2-7, with 9 bases that match TRBD1. The CDR3 covers 13 residues. Germline V lookup: CDR1 KGHSH, CDR2 LQKENI. V lost 5 bases, J lost 5 bases, and 4 bases stayed unmatched. The CDR3 DNA follows: TGTGCCAGCTCATTGGGACAGGGTAACGAGCAGTACGTC. The encoded protein is CASSLGQGNEQYV.

This clone was picked up a small number of times. This rearrangement joins TRBV18 to TRBJ2-1; 11 bases fit TRBD2. V lost 1 base and J lost 14; bases outside the gene matches: 7. The CDR3 consists of 14 residues. CDR1 is KGHSH and CDR2 is LQKENI in the germline V gene. The CDR3 region has the DNA TGTGCCAGCTCACCACTGTCACTAGCGGGAGAGGAGTTCTTC. This encodes CASSPLSLAGEEFF.

The chain couples TRBV28 to TRBJ1-4, with D perhaps matching TRBD1 (5 bases). Trimming removed 3 bases at V and 7 bases at J, with 15 bases between. CDR1 and CDR2 (germline): MDHEN, SYDVKM. The CDR3 consists of 15 residues. CDR3 loop: CASSLSGSNSEKLFF. For the CDR3, the DNA is TGTGCCAGCAGTTTGTCAGGGTCCAATAGTGAAAAACTGTTTTTT.

The V and J genes are TRBV6-5 and TRBJ2-7; D uncertain. Trimming removed 8 bases at V and 1 base at J, with 6 bases between. In germline, CDR1 is MNHEY, CDR2 SVGAGI. This CDR3 is built from 11 residues. The CDR3 DNA reads as TGTGCCAGCTCCGGTTCCTACGAGCAGTACTTC. Translated, it gives CASSGSYEQYF.

The chain links TRBV10-3 to TRBJ2-5, with 9 bases fitting TRBD2. The trim removed 4 bases at V and 5 bases at J, leaving 2 bases unmatched. The CDR3 spans 13 residues. Germline lookup yields CDR1 ENHRY and CDR2 SYGVKD. CDR3 loop: CAISVAGEETQYF. The CDR3 DNA reads TGTGCCATCAGTGTAGCGGGAGAGGAGACCCAGTACTTC.

The chain has TRBV7-9 and TRBJ2-7; maybe TRBD1 (6 bases). CDR3 length: 18 amino acids. V lost 7 bases, J lost 3 bases, and 28 bases lay in between. CDR1 SEHNR and CDR2 FQNEAQ come from the germline V gene (reference sequence). The CDR3 region is CASTSYPSQGSSIYEQYF. The CDR3 nucleotides are TGTGCCAGCACCTCTTACCCCTCACAGGGCTCCTCGATCTACGAGCAGTACTTC. Together with reference TRBV7-9 and TRBJ2-7, the CDR3 gives the full variable domain: DTGVSQNPRHKITKRGQNVTFRCDPISEHNRLYWYRQTLGQGPEFLTYFQNEAQLEKSRLLSDRFSAERPKGSFSTLEIQRTEQGDSAMYLCASTSYPSQGSSIYEQYFGPGTRLTVT.

The rearrangement joins TRBV27 to TRBJ2-2; D perhaps matches TRBD1 (6 bases). This CDR3 is 15 amino acids long. The germline CDR1 and CDR2 sequences are MNHEY and SMNVEV (reference sequence). Deletions cut 2 bases from V and 5 bases from J, with 12 bases between. CDR3 DNA: TGTGCCAGCAGTTTAGATGGGGGCGGGACCGGGGAGCTGTTTTTT. Amino acids: CASSLDGGGTGELFF.

This clone was observed many times. The chain has TRBV5-6 and TRBJ2-7; unclear D gene. CDR3 length: 14 residues. V lost 0 bases and J lost 1, with 8 bases in between. Germline assignment: CDR1 SGHDT and CDR2 YYEEEE. The CDR3: CASSLERPSYEQYV. The CDR3 region has the DNA TGTGCCAGCAGCTTGGAGAGGCCTTCCTACGAGCAGTACGTC.

The chain recombines TRBV29-1 with TRBJ2-3; D unclear. With 4 bases removed from V and 2 bases from J, the gap between germline ends came to 16 bases. This CDR3 spans 15 amino acids. The germline V gene encodes CDR1 SQVTM and CDR2 ANQGSEA. In DNA, the CDR3 is TGCAGCGTTGTCGGAGCTCTATCGCTCACAGATACGCAGTATTTT. Translation: CSVVGALSLTDTQYF.

This clone was seen a few times. This sequence joins TRBV4-1 and TRBJ2-7; D is unresolved. CDR3 length equals 13 residues. V was clipped by 0 bases and J by 4 bases, with 7 bases between them. CDR1 is MGHRA and CDR2 is YSYEKL in the germline V gene. The CDR3 loop is CASSQDSTYEQYV. CDR3 DNA sequence: TGCGCCAGCAGCCAAGATAGCACTTACGAGCAGTACGTC.

The chain joins TRBV28 to TRBJ2-1, with TRBD1 matching over 8 bases. The V gene end was trimmed by 10 bases and the J gene end by 4 bases; junction bases not matched to a gene: 12. CDR3 size: 15 residues. Germline CDR1 MDHEN, CDR2 SYDVKM. The CDR3 sequence is CAIAQGTGDYNEQFF. CDR3 nucleotide sequence: TGTGCCATCGCTCAGGGGACAGGAGATTACAATGAGCAGTTCTTC.

The chain carries TRBV9 and TRBJ2-5, with 8 positions matching TRBD2. The V and J ends lost 7 bases and 4 bases, in that order; junction bases with no gene match: 12. The CDR3 runs 15 residues. The germline CDR1 and CDR2 sequences are SGDLS and YYNGEE. The DNA of the CDR3 is TGTGCCAGCTCTAACAGCGGGAGAAGAGGAGAGACCCAGTACTTC. Translated: CASSNSGRRGETQYF.

The rearrangement joins TRBV6-1 to TRBJ1-4, with 11 nucleotides matching TRBD1. The CDR3 runs to 15 residues. CDR1 and CDR2 (germline): MNHNS, SASEGT. With V trimmed by 6 bases and J by 8 bases, 8 bases remained unmatched. CDR3 in DNA: TGTGCCAGCAGAGGGACAGGGGGAGATGGGGAAAAACTGTTTTTT. Residues: CASRGTGGDGEKLFF.

J is TRBJ2-1 and V is TRBV19; no definite D call. The germline V gene has CDR1 LNHDA and CDR2 SQIVND (reference sequence). The CDR3 totals 15 residues. V lost 6 bases and J 0 bases, leaving 12 bases between the germline ends. CDR3 bases: TGTGCCAGTAGGTCGACGCGGAGCTCCTACAATGAGCAGTTCTTC. Its protein is CASRSTRSSYNEQFF.

V usage is TRBV5-6 and J usage is TRBJ2-3, with 9 bases aligning to TRBD1. V trimming: 4 bases; J trimming: 5 bases; junction bases outside the gene matches: 5. This CDR3 spans 14 amino acids. The germline CDR1 and CDR2 sequences are SGHDT and YYEEEE. The CDR3 sequence is CASSQGQGKDTQYF. As DNA, the CDR3 is TGTGCCAGCAGCCAGGGACAGGGCAAAGATACGCAGTATTTT.

The CDR3 sequence: CASSPGLNQPQHF. In DNA form, the CDR3 reads TGTGCCAGTAGCCCCGGACTCAATCAGCCCCAGCATTTT. The chain uses TRBV19 and TRBJ1-5; D gene ambiguous. Germline assignment: CDR1 LNHDA and CDR2 SQIVND (reference sequence). Trimming left V 6 bases short and J 3 bases short, with 9 bases between. The CDR3 length is 13 residues. Full variable domain (missing parts from reference TRBV19 and TRBJ1-5): DGGITQSPKYLFRKEGQNVTLSCEQNLNHDAMYWYRQDPGQGLRLIYYSQIVNDFQKGDIAEGYSVSREKKESFPLTVTSAQKNPTAFYLCASSPGLNQPQHFGDGTRLSIL.

This sequence joins TRBV11-2 and TRBJ2-5; D is possibly TRBD2 (5 bases). V was cut by 2 bases and J by 5 bases, with 12 bases left in between. The CDR3 consists of 14 residues. CDR1 SGHAT and CDR2 FQNNGV come from the germline V gene. This CDR3 is CASSLQRWAETQYF. The CDR3 DNA reads TGTGCCAGCAGCTTACAGCGGTGGGCGGAGACCCAGTACTTC. Combining the CDR3 with reference TRBV11-2 and TRBJ2-5 gives the whole variable domain EAGVAQSPRYKIIEKRQSVAFWCNPISGHATLYWYQQILGQGPKLLIQFQNNGVVDDSQLPKDRFSAERLKGVDSTLKIQPAKLEDSAVYLCASSLQRWAETQYFGPGTRLLVL.

This clone has only a few counts. V gene TRBV5-1 combines with J gene TRBJ1-2; 8 bases fit TRBD1. CDR3 length equals 14 residues. The V segment lost 3 bases and the J segment 8 bases; nucleotides outside the gene matches: 9. Germline lookup yields CDR1 SGHRS and CDR2 YFSETQ. CDR3 sequence (DNA): TGCGCCAGCAGCTGGCCAGGGACAGGCCGGGGCTACACCTTC. It translates to CASSWPGTGRGYTF.

This rearrangement joins TRBV6-1 to TRBJ2-5, with 11 bases fitting TRBD2. V trimming: 2 bases; J trimming: 5 bases; junction bases outside the gene matches: 1. Looked up from germline, CDR1 is MNHNS and CDR2 is SASEGT. There are 14 residues in the CDR3. CDR3 DNA: TGTGCCAGCAGTGAAAGGACTAGCGGGGAGACCCAGTACTTC. Translating gives CASSERTSGETQYF.

This clone was seen once. The chain links TRBV28 to TRBJ2-2; 10 positions match TRBD1. After removal of 4 bases from V and 5 bases from J, the junction contained 7 bases not matched to a gene. CDR3 size: 16 residues. The germline gives CDR1 MDHEN, CDR2 SYDVKM. CDR3 in amino acids: CASSSPGQGLTGELFF. Here the CDR3 DNA reads TGTGCCAGCAGTTCACCGGGACAGGGGTTAACCGGGGAGCTGTTTTTT.